Each of the 18 T cell receptor beta chains below was sequenced from the same sample in a study of T cells in Graves' hyperthyroidism and ophthalmopathy. Template material for amplifying TCR beta CDR3 regions consisted of RNA transcripts. Using the HTBI primer set, a first-round RT-PCR was run on the TCR CDR3. TCRdb re-called the multiplex PCR reads through MiXCR, storing one row per CDR3 protein. This table has 550,000 to 700,000 distinct CDR3 sequences, about 43% appearing once. Sequences were obtained from peripheral blood or thyroid tissue (not recorded which). The receptors here all came from an adult woman with Graves' disease, either hyperthyroidism or ophthalmopathy (not recorded which).

In its sample, this clonotype was seen many times. The V and J genes are TRBV19 and TRBJ2-2; 9 bases are a match to TRBD1. This CDR3 has 15 amino acids. The germline gives CDR1 LNHDA, CDR2 SQIVND (reference sequence). J was trimmed by 2 bases and V by 5 bases; bases with no gene match: 3. CDR3 residues: CASSRQGVNTGELFF. In DNA form, the CDR3 reads TGTGCCAGTAGTCGACAGGGGGTTAACACCGGGGAGCTGTTTTTT. Together with reference TRBV19 and TRBJ2-2, the CDR3 gives the full variable domain: DGGITQSPKYLFRKEGQNVTLSCEQNLNHDAMYWYRQDPGQGLRLIYYSQIVNDFQKGDIAEGYSVSREKKESFPLTVTSAQKNPTAFYLCASSRQGVNTGELFFGEGSRLTVL.

In its sample, this clonotype was seen once. Mismatch with germline at one junction end may stem from a read error. This chain joins TRBV20-1 and TRBJ2-5; D perhaps matches TRBD2 (6 bases). Germline V gene sequence: CDR1 DFQATT, CDR2 SNEGSKA (reference sequence). The CDR3 extends over 14 amino acids. The CDR3 DNA is TGCAGTGTTAGTACGACGGGAGTTCCAGAGTCCCAGTACTTC. It is translated as CSVSTTGVPESQYF.

The V gene is TRBV5-5, the J gene TRBJ2-6; possibly TRBD1 for D (6 bases). The CDR3 length is 18 residues. Germline V lookup: CDR1 SGHKS, CDR2 YYEKEE (reference sequence). V lost 4 bases and J 4 bases, leaving 21 bases between the germline ends. CDR3 loop: CASSDYGQHGYGANVLTF. The CDR3 DNA follows: TGTGCCAGCAGCGACTACGGACAGCACGGGTACGGGGCCAACGTCCTGACTTTC.

The sample holds many counts of this clonotype. The chain has TRBV5-1 and TRBJ1-2, with a possible D match to TRBD1 (5 bases). The CDR3 totals 16 residues. The germline V gene has CDR1 SGHRS and CDR2 YFSETQ. The V end lost 1 base, the J end lost 2 bases, and 15 bases lay between the germline ends. The chain's CDR3 is CASSLSGIDRNYGYTF. In nucleotides, the CDR3 is TGCGCCAGCAGCTTGTCGGGGATAGACAGAAACTATGGCTACACCTTC.

This clonotype appeared once. This chain uses TRBV4-1 with TRBJ1-6; no reliable D call. The CDR3 has 15 residues. Germline V gives CDR1 MGHRA, CDR2 YSYEKL. The ends were cut back, 0 bases at V and 4 bases at J, with 7 bases in the middle. The CDR3: CASSQDLDYNSPLHF. Written as DNA, the CDR3 is TGCGCCAGCAGCCAAGACTTGGATTATAATTCACCCCTCCACTTT.

This rearrangement joins TRBV25-1 to TRBJ1-2, with 9 nucleotides matching TRBD1. Germline CDR1 MGHDK, CDR2 SYGVNS. The CDR3 is 16 residues long. V was pared by 3 bases and J by 4 bases, with 9 bases of the junction left unmatched. CDR3 residues: CASSDARTGDVYGYTF. CDR3 bases: TGTGCCAGCAGTGACGCTCGGACAGGGGACGTCTATGGCTACACCTTC.

The chain uses TRBV7-2 and TRBJ1-5; TRBD1 is a possible D gene (6 bases). V was cut by 1 base and J by 13 bases, with 11 bases left in between. CDR3 length: 12 residues. Germline V gene lookup returns CDR1 SGHTA and CDR2 FQGNSA. CDR3 sequence reads: CASSLGGGQQHF. The DNA of the CDR3 is TGTGCCAGCAGCTTAGGTGGGGGACAACAGCATTTT. The full variable domain, in which reference TRBV7-2 and TRBJ1-5 provide the parts outside the CDR3, is GAGVSQSPSNKVTEKGKDVELRCDPISGHTALYWYRQSLGQGLEFLIYFQGNSAPDKSGLPSDRFSAERTGGSVSTLTIQRTQQEDSAVYLCASSLGGGQQHFGDGTRLSIL.

Regarding this clonotype: Compared with germline, one end of the junction differs, possibly owing to a read error. The J gene is TRBJ1-1, the V gene TRBV6-5; tentative D call: TRBD1 (5 bases). Germline loops: CDR1 MNHEY, CDR2 SVGAGI. The CDR3 totals 14 residues. The CDR3 region is CAISEAGTNTEAFF. CDR3 DNA: TGTGCCATCAGTGAAGCAGGGACGAACACTGAAGCTTTCTTT.

The V and J genes are TRBV7-9 and TRBJ2-7; either TRBD1 or TRBD2 may supply D (6 bases each). V shed 4 bases and J shed 1 base, with 26 bases lying between them. The CDR3 runs 19 residues. Germline V lookup: CDR1 SEHNR, CDR2 FQNEAQ (reference sequence). Written as DNA, the CDR3 is TGTGCCAGCAGCTGGGGGGCCATGAACACTGACAGTCGATCCTACGAGCAGTACTTC. Amino acids: CASSWGAMNTDSRSYEQYF.

Points on this clonotype: Sequence at one end of the junction differs from germline and may be a read error. V and J are TRBV14 and TRBJ2-2; 8 bases are shared with TRBD2. Germline V gene lookup returns CDR1 SGHDN and CDR2 FVKESK. The CDR3 totals 16 residues. This CDR3 reads CASGSLQRENTGELSW. The CDR3 DNA is TGTGCCAGCGGCTCGCTCCAGCGGGAGAACACCGGGGAGCTGTCTTGG.

This clonotype was seen just once. The chain has TRBV7-2 and TRBJ1-5, with D tentatively TRBD1 (5 bases). Trimming left V 8 bases short and J 14 bases short, with 19 bases between. Per the germline V gene, CDR1 is SGHTA and CDR2 is FQGNSA. This CDR3 is built from 12 residues. The CDR3 region has the DNA TGTGCCAGCGAAGGGGCCAGTCAAGTCGAGCATTTT. This sequence encodes CASEGASQVEHF.

The chain links TRBV11-1 to TRBJ1-4; TRBD1 might be the D (6 bases). Trimming removed 6 bases at V and 7 bases at J, with 18 bases between. The CDR3 consists of 15 residues. The germline gives CDR1 SGHAT, CDR2 FQDESV (reference sequence). CDR3 in DNA: TGTGCCAGCAGGGTCAGAGGGGGACGGGTTGAAAAACTGTTTTTT. Translated, it gives CASRVRGGRVEKLFF.

A single count supports this clonotype. The V and J genes are TRBV7-3 and TRBJ2-3, with D possibly TRBD2 on 5 matching bases. Germline assignment: CDR1 SGHTA and CDR2 FQGTGA. V lost 5 bases to trimming and J lost 4 bases, with 16 bases between them. The CDR3 loop spans 15 amino acids. The CDR3 loop reads CASSMRRSSSDTQYF. Here the CDR3 DNA reads TGTGCCAGCAGCATGAGAAGGTCTAGCTCAGATACGCAGTATTTT.

This clonotype has just a few counts. The chain recombines TRBV7-9 with TRBJ1-1; perhaps TRBD1 as D (5 bases). Germline assignment: CDR1 SEHNR and CDR2 FQNEAQ (reference sequence). Trimming left V 6 bases short and J 6 bases short, with 14 bases between. The CDR3 sequence is 13 residues long. The CDR3 sequence is CASSLGGDAEAFF. The DNA of the CDR3 is TGTGCCAGCAGTCTTGGGGGGGACGCTGAAGCTTTCTTT. Complete variable domain (other parts from reference TRBV7-9 and TRBJ1-1): DTGVSQNPRHKITKRGQNVTFRCDPISEHNRLYWYRQTLGQGPEFLTYFQNEAQLEKSRLLSDRFSAERPKGSFSTLEIQRTEQGDSAMYLCASSLGGDAEAFFGQGTRLTVV.

This clonotype was seen many times. V usage is TRBV5-1 and J usage is TRBJ2-2; 9 positions agree with TRBD2. CDR1 and CDR2 (germline): SGHRS, YFSETQ. Unmatched junction bases numbered 10, after V lost 1 base and J lost 6 bases. This CDR3 spans 17 amino acids. CDR3 region: CASSLISGRKGAGELFF. The DNA for the CDR3 is TGCGCCAGCAGCTTGATTAGCGGGAGAAAGGGCGCCGGGGAGCTGTTTTTT.

The chain recombines TRBV29-1 with TRBJ2-5; D is unclear. Germline V gene lookup returns CDR1 SQVTM and CDR2 ANQGSEA. V was shortened by 6 bases and J by 1 base, with 12 bases between the two germline ends. CDR3 length: 13 residues. The CDR3 spells CSVDASGQETQYF. The CDR3 bases are TGCAGCGTAGATGCGTCCGGCCAAGAGACCCAGTACTTC.

This clonotype was counted only a few times. This rearrangement joins TRBV3-1 to TRBJ2-7; D might be TRBD1 (7 bases). The V and J ends lost 3 bases and 7 bases respectively, with 16 bases between them. The CDR3 length is 14 residues. Per the germline V gene, CDR1 is LGHDT and CDR2 is YNNKEL (reference sequence). The CDR3 bases are TGTGCCAGCAGCCATTTCCAGGGGGGAAGAGAGCAGTACTTC. It specifies CASSHFQGGREQYF.

This clonotype was counted ten times or more. The chain employs TRBV19 and TRBJ1-2, with D possibly TRBD1 on 6 matching bases. V dropped 3 bases and J dropped 6 bases, with 11 bases sitting between them. Germline V gene lookup returns CDR1 LNHDA and CDR2 SQIVND (reference sequence). The CDR3 consists of 13 residues. The CDR3 spells CASSILGANGYTF. CDR3 in DNA: TGTGCCAGTAGTATTCTGGGGGCGAATGGCTACACCTTC. The variable domain in full, completed from reference TRBV19 and TRBJ1-2, reads DGGITQSPKYLFRKEGQNVTLSCEQNLNHDAMYWYRQDPGQGLRLIYYSQIVNDFQKGDIAEGYSVSREKKESFPLTVTSAQKNPTAFYLCASSILGANGYTFGSGTRLTVV.